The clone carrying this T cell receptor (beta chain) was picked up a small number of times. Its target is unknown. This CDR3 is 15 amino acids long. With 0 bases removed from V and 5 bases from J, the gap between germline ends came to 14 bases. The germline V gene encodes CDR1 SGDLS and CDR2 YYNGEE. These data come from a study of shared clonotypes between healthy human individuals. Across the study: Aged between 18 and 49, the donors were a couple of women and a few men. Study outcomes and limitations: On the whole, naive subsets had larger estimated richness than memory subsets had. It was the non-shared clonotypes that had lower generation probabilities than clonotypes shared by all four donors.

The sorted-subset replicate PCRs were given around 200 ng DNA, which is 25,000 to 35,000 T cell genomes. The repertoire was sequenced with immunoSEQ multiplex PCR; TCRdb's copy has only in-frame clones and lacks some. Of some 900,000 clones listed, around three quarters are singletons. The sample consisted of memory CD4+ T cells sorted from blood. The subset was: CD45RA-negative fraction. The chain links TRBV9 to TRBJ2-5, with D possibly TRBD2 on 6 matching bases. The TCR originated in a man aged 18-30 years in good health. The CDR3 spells CASSVDHGSMETQYF. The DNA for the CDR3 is TGTGCCAGCAGCGTAGATCACGGGAGTATGGAGACCCAGTACTTC.